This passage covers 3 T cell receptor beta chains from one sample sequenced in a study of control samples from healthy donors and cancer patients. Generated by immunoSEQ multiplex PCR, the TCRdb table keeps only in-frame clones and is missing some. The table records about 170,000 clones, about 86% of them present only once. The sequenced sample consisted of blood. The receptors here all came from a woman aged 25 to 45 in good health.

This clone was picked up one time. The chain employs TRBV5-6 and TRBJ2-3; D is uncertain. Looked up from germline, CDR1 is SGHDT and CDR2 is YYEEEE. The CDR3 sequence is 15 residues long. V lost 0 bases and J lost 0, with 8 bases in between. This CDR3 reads CASSLDPESTDTQYF. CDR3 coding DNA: TGTGCCAGCAGCTTGGACCCGGAAAGCACAGATACGCAGTATTTT.

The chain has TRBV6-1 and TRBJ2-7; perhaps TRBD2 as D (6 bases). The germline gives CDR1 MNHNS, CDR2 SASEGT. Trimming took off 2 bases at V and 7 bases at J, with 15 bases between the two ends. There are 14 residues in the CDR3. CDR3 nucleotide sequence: TGTGCCAGCAGTGAATTGCGGGGCCGGTGGGAGCAGTACTTC. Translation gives CASSELRGRWEQYF.

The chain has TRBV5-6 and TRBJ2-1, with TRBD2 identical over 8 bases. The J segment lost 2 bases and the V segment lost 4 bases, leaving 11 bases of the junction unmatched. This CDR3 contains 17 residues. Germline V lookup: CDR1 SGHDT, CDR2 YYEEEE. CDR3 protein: CASSPTILAGTYNEQFF. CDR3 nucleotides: TGTGCCAGCAGCCCCACTATTTTAGCGGGGACCTACAATGAGCAGTTCTTC.